The rows below give T cell receptor beta chains drawn from one sample of a study of blood T cell repertoires in COVID-19. Profiled with immunoSEQ multiplex PCR; TCRdb holds only in-frame clones, not every one. The sample contains about 110,000 clones, around 90% of which appear only once. The sequencing input was peripheral blood. The receptors stem from a man in his forties or fifties with active or convalescent COVID-19. CDR3s include the opening cysteine and the closing phenylalanine or tryptophan. D genes are given only for firm matches. A row's size may be missing; if present it is once, few, many or a size class.

v_call,d_call,clone_size,j_call,cdr3_nt,cdr3_aa
TRBV18,-,-,TRBJ2-5,TGTGCCAGCTCACCGGGCAGAATGGGAGAGACCCAGTACTTC,CASSPGRMGETQYF
TRBV6-5,TRBD1,-,TRBJ1-2,TGTGCCAGCAGTCCCGGGGACAGGGTTAACTATGGCTACACCTTC,CASSPGDRVNYGYTF
TRBV2,-,-,TRBJ1-2,TGTGCCAGCAGTGAAGCCCTCTATGGCTACACCTTC,CASSEALYGYTF
TRBV11-3,-,-,TRBJ2-2,TGTGCCAGCAGCTTAGACAGGGGCGCGAACACCGGGGAGCTGTTTTTT,CASSLDRGANTGELFF
TRBV10-3,TRBD1,-,TRBJ1-5,TGTGCCATCAGTCCGGACAGGGCTAGCAATCAGCCCCAGCATTTT,CAISPDRASNQPQHF
TRBV18,TRBD1,-,TRBJ1-1,TGTGCCAGCTCACCACCGGCGGGACAGGGCTTTATGGAAGCTTTCTTT,CASSPPAGQGFMEAFF
TRBV6-5,-,-,TRBJ1-6,TGTGCCAGCACTCAAGACTATAACCAGCTCAAACTCCACTTT,CASTQDYNQLKLHF
TRBV10-3,TRBD1,once,TRBJ2-7,TGTGCCACCGGAGGGACAGGGACGTGGGAGCAGTACTTC,CATGGTGTWEQYF
TRBV27,TRBD2,-,TRBJ2-3,TGTGCCAGCAGTCGCCCGGGACTAGCGCCCACAGATACGCAGTATTTT,CASSRPGLAPTDTQYF
TRBV5-6,TRBD1,-,TRBJ1-1,TGTGCCAGCAGTACCGAGAGGAGGAAGGGGGCTTCTGAAGCTTTCTTT,CASSTERRKGASEAFF
TRBV11-3,-,once,TRBJ2-1,TGTGCCAGCAGCTTAATGGGGGGTCAGGGTGAGCAGTTCTTC,CASSLMGGQGEQFF
TRBV7-3,-,-,TRBJ2-3,TGTGCCAGCAGCAGTGGGCAGTCCACGGTGTATTTT,CASSSGQSTVYF
TRBV7-8,TRBD1,-,TRBJ2-5,TGTGCCAGCAGCATGAGTCCGCCGGGGACAGGGTTAATGGAGACCCAGTACTTC,CASSMSPPGTGLMETQYF
TRBV6-1,-,-,TRBJ2-1,TGTGCCAGCAGTGACGTAGAGGCCCCCTCCCCCAATGAGCAGTTCTTC,CASSDVEAPSPNEQFF
TRBV9,-,-,TRBJ1-4,TGTGCCAGCAGCGTCGGGGACACTGCAACTAATGAAAAACTGTTTTTT,CASSVGDTATNEKLFF
TRBV3-1/TRBV3-2,-,-,TRBJ2-4,TGTGCCAGCAGCCCTAGGCAGCAAGGAGGTAACATTCAGTACTTC,CASSPRQQGGNIQYF
TRBV9,TRBD2,few,TRBJ2-2,TGTGCCAGCAATCCCGGGGCTAGCGGAATTCGGACCGGGGAGCTGTTTTTT,CASNPGASGIRTGELFF
TRBV30,-,-,TRBJ2-3,TGTGCCTGGAGTGTAGGAGTGAGCACAGATACGCAGTATTTT,CAWSVGVSTDTQYF
TRBV20-1,-,-,TRBJ2-7,TGCAGTGCTAGTAGCCAGGCCTACGAGCAGTACTTC,CSASSQAYEQYF
TRBV7-2,TRBD2,-,TRBJ2-3,TGTGCCAGCAGCTTAACATGGCTAGCGGGAGTGGCGGATACGCAGTATTTT,CASSLTWLAGVADTQYF
TRBV10-3,-,-,TRBJ2-5,TGTGCCATCAGGGCGGAAGGAGTAGAGACCCAGTACTTC,CAIRAEGVETQYF
TRBV9,-,-,TRBJ2-2,TGTGCCAGCAGCCCACTTATAGACTTGAACACCGGGGAGCTGTTTTTT,CASSPLIDLNTGELFF
TRBV28,TRBD1,few,TRBJ1-5,TGTGCCAGTAGAGCGACAGGGCGTCGGGGTGGCAATCAGCCCCAGCATTTT,CASRATGRRGGNQPQHF
TRBV14,-,-,TRBJ1-2,TGTGCCAGCAGCCAGCTGGGACAACTCTACACCTTC,CASSQLGQLYTF
TRBV6-2/TRBV6-3,-,-,TRBJ2-1,TGTGCCAGCAGTTACCTGAGGGGGTCCTACAATGAGCAGTTCTTC,CASSYLRGSYNEQFF
TRBV12-3/TRBV12-4,-,-,TRBJ2-5,TGTGCCAGCAGTTTTAGGGCTCCAGGGTCCCAGTACTTC,CASSFRAPGSQYF
TRBV30,-,once,TRBJ1-1,TGTGCCTGGAGTAGCACGCCTAAGGGAGTCTTT,CAWSSTPKGVF
TRBV5-1,TRBD2,-,TRBJ2-7,TGCGCCAGCAGCCACCTGGGGGGGTACGAGCAGTACTTC,CASSHLGGYEQYF
TRBV7-9,-,once,TRBJ2-3,TGTGCCAGCAACCTGGGAGAGGGCAGCTACACAGATACGCAGTATTTT,CASNLGEGSYTDTQYF
TRBV6-5,TRBD2,-,TRBJ2-7,TGTGCCAGCAGTTACTCGGGGGAGGGGACCTACGAGCAGTACTTC,CASSYSGEGTYEQYF
TRBV7-7,TRBD2,-,TRBJ2-7,TGTGCTAGCAGCTTACTAGCGGAGAGAGGAGAGCAGTACTTC,CASSLLAERGEQYF
TRBV28,TRBD1,-,TRBJ1-1,TGTGCCAGCAGCCAGGTGGGGACAGGGGGCGCGCGGACTGAAGCTTTCTTT,CASSQVGTGGARTEAFF
TRBV7-9,-,-,TRBJ1-2,TGTGCCAGCAGCTTATTAGAGGAAAACTATGGCTACACCTTC,CASSLLEENYGYTF
TRBV7-2,TRBD2,few,TRBJ2-3,TGTGCCAGCAGCCCTAAGCGGGAGGCCCAAGTAGGAGATACGCAGTATTTT,CASSPKREAQVGDTQYF
TRBV25-1,-,-,TRBJ2-1,TGTGCCAGCAGCTACAGTACCTACAATGAGCAGTTCTTC,CASSYSTYNEQFF
TRBV30,-,-,TRBJ1-5,TGTGCCTGGAGTGCCACCCAGAACCAGCCCCAGCATTTT,CAWSATQNQPQHF
TRBV7-9,-,-,TRBJ2-1,TGTGCCAGCAGCTTCGTTAGCGGTTCCTACAATGAGCAGTTCTTC,CASSFVSGSYNEQFF
TRBV28,TRBD1,-,TRBJ1-2,TGTGCCAGCAGCCGCGACAGGGGGACATTTTGGGGCTACACCTTC,CASSRDRGTFWGYTF
TRBV11-2,-,-,TRBJ2-1,TGTGCCAGCAGCTTAGCAAGTACCGGGGGATGGGGTGAGCAGTTCTTC,CASSLASTGGWGEQFF
TRBV14,TRBD2,-,TRBJ2-1,TGTGCCAGCAGCCAAGACTGGGGGAGGGAGGGCCTTCGCGAGCAGTTCTTC,CASSQDWGREGLREQFF
TRBV25-1,TRBD1,-,TRBJ1-4,TGTGCCAGCAGTGAAACGGGGACAGCCAATAATGAAAAACTGTTTTTT,CASSETGTANNEKLFF
TRBV7-2,-,-,TRBJ1-5,TGTGCCAGCAGTAACCAAGGACAGAGCAATCAGCCCCAGCATTTT,CASSNQGQSNQPQHF
TRBV7-9,-,-,TRBJ1-2,TGTGCCAGTTCGGGGGGGTCGGCCTATGGCTACACCTTC,CASSGGSAYGYTF
TRBV6-2/TRBV6-3,TRBD1,-,TRBJ2-3,TGTGCCAGCAGTTACTGGACAGGCCCAGATACGCAGTATTTT,CASSYWTGPDTQYF
TRBV6-2/TRBV6-3,TRBD1,-,TRBJ2-1,TGTGCCAGCAGCCCGCCCCGGACAGGAGGTTACAATGAGCAGTTCTTC,CASSPPRTGGYNEQFF
TRBV30,-,-,TRBJ2-3,TGTGCCTGGAGTGCCGGGGGAGTTACCCTCACAGATACGCAGTATTTT,CAWSAGGVTLTDTQYF
TRBV19,-,-,TRBJ2-7,TGTGCCAGTTCTTCCCAGAGGAGCTCCTACGAGCAGTACTTC,CASSSQRSSYEQYF
TRBV5-3,TRBD1,-,TRBJ2-7,TGTGCCAGAAGCCGGGACAGCTCCTACGAGCAGTACTTC,CARSRDSSYEQYF